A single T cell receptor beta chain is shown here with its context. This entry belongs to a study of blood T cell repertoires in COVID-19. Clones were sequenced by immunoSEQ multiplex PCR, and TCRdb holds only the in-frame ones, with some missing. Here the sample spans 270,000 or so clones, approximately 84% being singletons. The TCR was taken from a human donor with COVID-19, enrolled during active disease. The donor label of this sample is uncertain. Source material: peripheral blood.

The CDR3 DNA reads TGTGCCTGCCAGGGGGCTGGGGCCAACGTCCTGACTTTC. Protein product: CACQGAGANVLTF. This rearrangement joins TRBV30 to TRBJ2-6, with 7 bases that match TRBD1. V shed 6 bases, J shed 2 bases, and the junction held 1 base outside the gene matches. This CDR3 has 13 residues. Germline CDR1 reads GTSNPN; CDR2 reads SVGIG (reference sequence).